These 29 T cell receptor beta chains were sequenced from one sample in a study of human thymus T cells. Sequencing was performed with immunoSEQ multiplex PCR; in TCRdb, only in-frame clones are kept and a portion is missing. In the table there are about 60,000 clones, approximately 95% of which are singletons. The sample consisted of blood. The receptors derive from a boy less than two years old with a congenital heart defect but otherwise immunologically healthy.

This chain uses TRBV7-2 with TRBJ2-3, with D unresolved. The V end lost 5 bases, the J end lost 0 bases, and 15 bases lay between the germline ends. The CDR3 totals 16 residues. In germline, CDR1 is SGHTA, CDR2 FQGNSA. In DNA, the CDR3 is TGTGCCAGCAGCCGATCGGCTGGGCCAAGCACAGATACGCAGTATTTT. It yields the protein CASSRSAGPSTDTQYF.

The chain links TRBV12-5 to TRBJ1-2, with 8 bases that match TRBD1. Germline trimming cut 5 bases from V and 0 bases from J; bases unmatched to any gene: 5. The CDR3 has 15 amino acids. The V gene's germline CDR1 is LGHNT and CDR2 FRNRAP. The CDR3: CASGTTGGANYGYTF. The CDR3 DNA follows: TGTGCTAGTGGTACTACAGGGGGGGCTAACTATGGCTACACCTTC.

This clone is a singleton in its sample. This sequence joins TRBV6-5 and TRBJ1-1, with D hard to call. CDR3 length: 15 residues. The germline CDR1 and CDR2 sequences are MNHEY and SVGAGI. The ends were cut back, 0 bases at V and 1 base at J, with 9 bases in the middle. CDR3 sequence reads: CASSYSTQKNTEAFF. The CDR3 coding sequence is TGTGCCAGCAGTTACTCGACACAGAAGAACACTGAAGCTTTCTTT.

The gene calls are TRBV11-3 and TRBJ2-7; D may match TRBD1 or TRBD2 (5 bases each). Germline lookup yields CDR1 SGHNT and CDR2 YENEEA. V lost 5 bases and J 3 bases, leaving 11 bases between the germline ends. This CDR3 is built from 13 residues. CDR3 in DNA: TGTGCCAGCAGCCCAGGGACGGGCTACGAGCAGTACTTC. Protein sequence: CASSPGTGYEQYF. The variable domain in full, with the rest retrieved from reference TRBV11-3 and TRBJ2-7, is EAGVVQSPRYKIIEKKQPVAFWCNPISGHNTLYWYLQNLGQGPELLIRYENEEAVDDSQLPKDRFSAERLKGVDSTLKIQPAELGDSAVYLCASSPGTGYEQYFGPGTRLTVT.

Here the CDR3 reads CASSLAGDYGYTF. The CDR3 nucleotides are TGTGCCAGCAGCTTAGCAGGGGACTATGGCTACACCTTC. This chain links TRBV7-2 with TRBJ1-2, with D tentatively TRBD1 (5 bases). The CDR3 extends over 13 amino acids. Per germline, CDR1 SGHTA and CDR2 FQGNSA. The V end lost 0 bases, the J end lost 3 bases, and 5 bases lay between the germline ends.

The rearrangement joins TRBV2 to TRBJ2-5; D gene unclear. The DNA end lines up better with TRBJ2-7; the J call may be wrong. The CDR3 extends over 10 amino acids. The germline V gene has CDR1 SNHLY and CDR2 FYNNEI. CDR3 sequence reads: CASLGNEQYF. The CDR3 DNA sequence: TGTGCCAGCCTGGGGAACGAGCAGTACTTC.

J is TRBJ2-3 and V is TRBV30; D possibly matches TRBD1 or TRBD2 (5 bases each). This CDR3 is 13 amino acids long. Germline loops: CDR1 GTSNPN, CDR2 SVGIG (reference sequence). V dropped 5 bases and J dropped 4 bases, with 13 bases sitting between them. CDR3 in amino acids: CAWERGEADTQYF. CDR3 DNA: TGTGCCTGGGAGAGGGGAGAAGCAGATACGCAGTATTTT.

V usage is TRBV5-1 and J usage is TRBJ1-1; D is possibly TRBD1 (5 bases). The CDR3 consists of 16 residues. Germline CDR1 reads SGHRS; CDR2 reads YFSETQ. V was shortened by 0 bases and J by 1 base, with 13 bases between the two germline ends. CDR3 region: CASSLARGTPNTEAFF. The CDR3 bases are TGCGCCAGCAGCTTGGCCCGGGGGACGCCGAACACTGAAGCTTTCTTT. The full variable domain, with the rest looked up from reference TRBV5-1 and TRBJ1-1, is KAGVTQTPRYLIKTRGQQVTLSCSPISGHRSVSWYQQTPGQGLQFLFEYFSETQRNKGNFPGRFSGRQFSNSRSEMNVSTLELGDSALYLCASSLARGTPNTEAFFGQGTRLTVV.

The chain combines TRBV28 with TRBJ1-4; weak D call: TRBD1 (5 bases). Germline-derived CDR1 and CDR2 are MDHEN and SYDVKM. The CDR3 is made up of 14 amino acids. V lost 3 bases to trimming and J lost 8 bases, with 13 bases between them. CDR3 bases: TGTGCCAGCAGTTTGGGGCCATCGGGGGAAAAACTGTTTTTT. This sequence encodes CASSLGPSGEKLFF.

This clone was seen a single time. V gene TRBV25-1 combines with J gene TRBJ1-2; D not certain. This CDR3 region has 12 residues. Trimming removed 4 bases from V and 8 bases from J, with 11 bases in between. Germline values: CDR1 MGHDK, CDR2 SYGVNS. The CDR3 spells CASSGQAEGYTF. The CDR3 DNA reads TGTGCCAGCAGTGGCCAGGCGGAAGGCTACACCTTC.

This chain connects TRBV19 to TRBJ2-1; 16 bases match TRBD2. Germline-derived CDR1 and CDR2 are LNHDA and SQIVND (reference sequence). The CDR3 has 20 residues. The trim removed 3 bases at V and 2 bases at J, leaving 10 bases unmatched. The CDR3 loop reads CASSIGYPGLAGGPYNEQFF. The CDR3 DNA reads as TGTGCCAGTAGTATCGGGTATCCGGGACTAGCGGGGGGGCCCTACAATGAGCAGTTCTTC.

This chain links TRBV11-3 with TRBJ1-6, with a possible D match to TRBD1 (6 bases). V lost 5 bases and J 9 bases, leaving 17 bases between the germline ends. This CDR3 contains 15 residues. The germline CDR1 and CDR2 sequences are SGHNT and YENEEA. CDR3 loop: CASSLRQARGSPLHF. The CDR3 nucleotides read TGTGCCAGCAGCCTTAGACAGGCTAGGGGTTCACCCCTCCACTTT.

J is TRBJ1-1 and V is TRBV4-2; D is unclear. This CDR3 region has 14 residues. V was trimmed by 3 bases and J by 0 bases, leaving 8 bases between them. Germline-derived CDR1 and CDR2 are LGHNA and YNFKEQ. The CDR3 spells CASSQVNVNTEAFF. The CDR3 DNA follows: TGTGCCAGCAGCCAGGTCAACGTGAACACTGAAGCTTTCTTT.

This clone was observed a single time. This chain joins TRBV19 and TRBJ2-3, with a possible D match to TRBD1 (6 bases). The CDR3 loop spans 16 amino acids. V lost 3 bases and J lost 1, with 14 bases in between. The V gene's germline CDR1 is LNHDA and CDR2 SQIVND (reference sequence). The CDR3 loop is CASSIKRAGGTDTQYF. CDR3 nucleotides: TGTGCCAGTAGTATTAAGAGGGCAGGGGGCACAGATACGCAGTATTTT.

The chain recombines TRBV4-1 with TRBJ2-7; D might be TRBD2 (5 bases). The V and J ends lost 4 bases and 0 bases respectively, with 16 bases between them. The CDR3 is 16 amino acids. CDR1 is MGHRA, CDR2 YSYEKL, per germline. The CDR3 DNA sequence: TGCGCCAGCAGCCCGGACGCGGGCATACTCTCCTACGAGCAGTACTTC. Its protein product is CASSPDAGILSYEQYF.

V gene TRBV10-2 combines with J gene TRBJ2-3; 8 nucleotides match TRBD2. The germline gives CDR1 WSHSY, CDR2 SAAADI. The trim removed 2 bases at V and 6 bases at J, leaving 1 base unmatched. CDR3 size: 13 residues. The CDR3 region has the DNA TGCGCCAGCAGTGAGGGGACTAGTGATACGCAGTATTTT. Amino acid sequence: CASSEGTSDTQYF.

The V gene is TRBV5-8, the J gene TRBJ1-5; D gene ambiguous. The V gene's germline CDR1 is SGHTS and CDR2 YDEGEE. CDR3 length: 15 amino acids. V was pared by 0 bases and J by 4 bases, with 11 bases between. Written as DNA, the CDR3 is TGTGCCAGCAGCTTGGAAGCGTCTCAGAATCAGCCCCAGCATTTT. The encoded protein is CASSLEASQNQPQHF.

J is TRBJ2-7 and V is TRBV7-2; D uncertain. This CDR3 contains 14 residues. From germline, CDR1 is SGHTA and CDR2 FQGNSA. V lost 1 base and J 3 bases, leaving 10 bases between the germline ends. The CDR3 region is CASSLGVPSYEQYF. CDR3 in DNA: TGTGCCAGCAGCTTAGGGGTCCCGAGCTACGAGCAGTACTTC. Full variable domain (remainder filled in from reference TRBV7-2 and TRBJ2-7): GAGVSQSPSNKVTEKGKDVELRCDPISGHTALYWYRQSLGQGLEFLIYFQGNSAPDKSGLPSDRFSAERTGGSVSTLTIQRTQQEDSAVYLCASSLGVPSYEQYFGPGTRLTVT.

This clone was observed a few times. The gene calls are TRBV6-6 and TRBJ2-7; no clear D gene. CDR1 is MNHNY and CDR2 is SVGAGI in the germline V gene (reference sequence). The V end was cut by 4 bases, the J end by 3 bases, with 10 bases between. The length of the CDR3 is 13 residues. As DNA, the CDR3 is TGTGCCAGCAGTTTTTCCGTAGGCTACGAGCAGTACTTC. It is translated as CASSFSVGYEQYF.

The CDR3: CASSFRRRGLYGYTF. The CDR3, as DNA: TGTGCCAGCAGCTTTCGGCGTCGAGGGCTTTATGGCTACACCTTC. This chain links TRBV5-4 with TRBJ1-2; D remains ambiguous. Germline V CDR1 and CDR2: SGHNT, YYREEE (reference sequence). V dropped 2 bases and J dropped 5 bases, with 16 bases sitting between them. This CDR3 is built from 15 residues.

The rearrangement joins TRBV27 to TRBJ2-1; 7 nucleotides agree with TRBD2. The length of the CDR3 is 14 residues. Germline V gene data show CDR1 as MNHEY and CDR2 as SMNVEV (reference sequence). Unmatched junction bases numbered 4, after V lost 4 bases and J lost 4 bases. In nucleotides, the CDR3 is TGTGCCAGCAGTTCCGGACTAGTTTACAATGAGCAGTTCTTC. It translates to CASSSGLVYNEQFF.

The genes are TRBV13 and TRBJ1-1, with a weak D call TRBD1 (6 bases). Per the germline V gene, CDR1 is PRHDT and CDR2 is FYEKMQ (reference sequence). The CDR3 sequence is 15 residues long. The V and J ends lost 5 bases and 1 base respectively, with 14 bases between them. The CDR3 sequence is CASSPQTGWNTEAFF. CDR3 DNA sequence: TGTGCCAGCAGCCCCCAGACAGGTTGGAACACTGAAGCTTTCTTT.

The V call is TRBV19, the J call TRBJ1-2; the match to TRBD1 covers 9 bases. The CDR3 runs to 15 residues. With 5 bases clipped from V and 6 bases from J, the junction kept 10 bases outside the gene matches. Germline CDR1 LNHDA, CDR2 SQIVND (reference sequence). DNA of the CDR3: TGTGCCAGTAGTCTAAACAGGGGGCGGTTTGATGGCTACACCTTC. Its translation is CASSLNRGRFDGYTF.

The rearrangement links TRBV19 to TRBJ1-1; tentative D call: TRBD1 (5 bases). Germline loops: CDR1 LNHDA, CDR2 SQIVND (reference sequence). The CDR3 consists of 15 residues. V lost 3 bases and J 5 bases, leaving 16 bases between the germline ends. The CDR3 reads CASSMGTTGWTEAFF. The CDR3 nucleotides read TGTGCCAGTAGTATGGGGACTACGGGCTGGACTGAAGCTTTCTTT.

The chain couples TRBV10-3 to TRBJ2-6, with 8 bases that match TRBD1. The CDR3 has 18 residues. Germline V gene data show CDR1 as ENHRY and CDR2 as SYGVKD. The V and J ends lost 7 bases and 0 bases, in that order; junction bases with no gene match: 11. In DNA, the CDR3 is TGTGCCATCAACCCTTCTGACAGGGGCGGCTCTGGGGCCAACGTCCTGACTTTC. Amino acids: CAINPSDRGGSGANVLTF.

The chain carries TRBV5-1 and TRBJ2-1; TRBD1 matches at 10 bases. Germline V gene sequence: CDR1 SGHRS, CDR2 YFSETQ. This CDR3 has 16 amino acids. Trimming removed 4 bases from V and 3 bases from J; junction bases left unmatched: 7. Here the CDR3 reads CASSPMDRGDYNEQFF. CDR3 coding DNA: TGCGCCAGCAGCCCAATGGACAGGGGGGACTACAATGAGCAGTTCTTC.

This chain links TRBV2 with TRBJ2-5; 7 bases map to TRBD2. The length of the CDR3 is 13 residues. Germline V gene data show CDR1 as SNHLY and CDR2 as FYNNEI. Germline trimming cut 5 bases from V and 4 bases from J; bases unmatched to any gene: 4. The CDR3 loop reads CASSYSGSETQYF. DNA of the CDR3: TGTGCCAGCAGTTATAGCGGGTCAGAGACCCAGTACTTC. The full variable domain, with the rest looked up from reference TRBV2 and TRBJ2-5, is EPEVTQTPSHQVTQMGQEVILRCVPISNHLYFYWYRQILGQKVEFLVSFYNNEISEKSEIFDDQFSVERPDGSNFTLKIRSTKLEDSAMYFCASSYSGSETQYFGPGTRLLVL.

The chain joins TRBV14 to TRBJ2-1; 11 bases map to TRBD2. V shed 3 bases, J shed 9 bases, and the junction held 10 bases outside the gene matches. Per germline, CDR1 SGHDN and CDR2 FVKESK. The CDR3 loop spans 16 amino acids. CDR3 loop: CASSHLAGGPQGEQFF. DNA of the CDR3: TGTGCCAGCAGCCACCTAGCGGGGGGCCCACAGGGTGAGCAGTTCTTC.

V gene TRBV19 combines with J gene TRBJ2-4; D perhaps matches TRBD1 (5 bases). The CDR3 spans 14 residues. V shed 6 bases and J shed 0 bases, with 9 bases lying between them. Germline CDR1 LNHDA, CDR2 SQIVND (reference sequence). The CDR3 bases are TGTGCCAGTAGATCACAGGTAGCCAAAAACATTCAGTACTTC. Protein sequence: CASRSQVAKNIQYF.